The clone carrying this T cell receptor (beta chain) showed up many times. The target antigen is unknown. From the reads, TCRdb called clonotypes with MiXCR, one entry per CDR3 protein. The data show 110,000 or so distinct CDR3 sequences, with 30% to 35% seen just once and more than 35% held by the top ten. These data belong to a study of T cell repertoires in cytomegalovirus infection. On the study more broadly: The authors used CMV epitopes that were HLA-C-restricted (recently identified) and HLA-B-restricted (well studied). Evidence of both CMV infection and a matching HLA type came from public TCR beta signatures.

V lost 3 bases, J lost 7 bases, and 4 bases stayed unmatched. Germline V CDR1 and CDR2: LNHDA, SQIVND (reference sequence). This CDR3 comprises 14 residues. Study-level points and caveats: Ex vivo responses were dominated by HLA-C-restricted CMV-specific TCR beta clonotypes. People with CMV and the relevant HLA were identified by cumulative public TCR beta family frequency.

The clonotype originates from a human donor in good health (CMV status not recorded). Some clones in this sample may be carry-over from other donors' samples. The genes are TRBV19 and TRBJ1-5; 9 bases align to TRBD1. Sample: CD8+ T cells from cultured PBMCs, taken from culture after CMV antigen stimulation. This CDR3 is CASSIRDREQPQHF. CDR3 sequence (DNA): TGTGCCAGTAGTATTCGGGACAGGGAGCAGCCCCAGCATTTT.